This T cell receptor beta chain originates from a study of blood T cell repertoires in COVID-19. Looking at the study overall: There were acute and convalescent COVID-19 samples, and they came from the United States, Italy and Spain. T cells, B-cell-depleted T cells, or PBMCs supplied cDNA or gDNA.

Germline V gene sequence: CDR1 DFQATT, CDR2 SNEGSKA (reference sequence). Trimming stripped 3 bases from V and 5 bases from J, with 19 bases between. This CDR3 is built from 15 residues. In the authors' workflow: How many nucleated cells were present was estimated from reference gene primer amplification. The repertoire was sequenced with immunoSEQ multiplex PCR; TCRdb's copy has only in-frame clones and lacks some. Clone size and V and J calls were adopted from that table, with D and trimming inferred from the DNA. Among 90,000 to 130,000 clones listed, approximately 90% were seen once. V usage is TRBV20-1 and J usage is TRBJ2-5; the D gene is possibly TRBD2 (6 bases). The sequencing input was peripheral blood. This clonotype was sampled from a woman aged 50 to 60 with acute or convalescent COVID-19. CDR3 amino acids: CSASGKPGGEETQYF. Here the CDR3 DNA reads TGCAGTGCTAGTGGGAAACCCGGGGGTGAGGAGACCCAGTACTTC.